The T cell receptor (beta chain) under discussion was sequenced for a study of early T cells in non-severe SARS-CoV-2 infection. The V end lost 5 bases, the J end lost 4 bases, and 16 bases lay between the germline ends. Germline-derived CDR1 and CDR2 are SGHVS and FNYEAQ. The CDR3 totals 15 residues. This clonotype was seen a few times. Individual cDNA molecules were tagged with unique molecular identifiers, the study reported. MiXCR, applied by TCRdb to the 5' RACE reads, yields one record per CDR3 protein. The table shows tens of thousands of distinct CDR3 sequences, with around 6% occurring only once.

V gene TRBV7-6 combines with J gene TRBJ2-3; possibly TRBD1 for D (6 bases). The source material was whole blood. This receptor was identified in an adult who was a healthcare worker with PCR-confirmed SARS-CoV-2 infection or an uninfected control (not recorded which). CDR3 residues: CASSQTGPPADTQYF. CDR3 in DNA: TGTGCCAGCAGCCAAACAGGGCCACCGGCAGATACGCAGTATTTT.